This T cell receptor beta chain was observed in a study of cytomegalovirus exposure and HLA in healthy donors. Study-wide points: In vitro data verified a few CMV-associated chains as specific for CMV antigens. Association of a missense DCLRE1C variant with TCR beta V- and J-gene trimming was reported in a later analysis. With high specificity and sensitivity, the classifier reportedly diagnosed cytomegalovirus status.

Healthy donors of bone marrow made up the group. In germline, CDR1 is LNHNV, CDR2 YYDKDF (reference sequence). V was trimmed by 3 bases and J by 0 bases, leaving 10 bases between them. This CDR3 region has 15 residues. Primers for the PCR totalled 60 Vbeta and 13 Jbeta. Clones were sequenced by immunoSEQ multiplex PCR, and TCRdb holds only the in-frame ones, with some missing. The sample lists around 140,000 clones, roughly 80% occurring once. A note on this clone: The antigen remains unidentified.

The genes are TRBV15 and TRBJ2-3; D is perhaps TRBD1 (7 bases). Material for sequencing was PBMCs. This TCR derives from a woman aged 25 to 39 in good health and CMV-seronegative. CDR3: CATSRAGQSTDTQYF. The CDR3 DNA reads TGTGCCACCAGCAGGGCGGGACAGAGCACAGATACGCAGTATTTT.